These 30 T cell receptor beta chains were all obtained from the same sample, sequenced in a study of response to subunit inactivated influenza vaccine. TCRdb fed the RT-PCR reads into MiXCR, producing one record per CDR3 protein. This sample yields more than 450,000 distinct CDR3 sequences, of which around 11% are seen a single time; approximately 9.9% belongs to the top ten. This same sample was also part of a study on T cells expressing NK-cell markers. That investigation notes: Synthesis of TCR beta cDNA relied on 5'RACE template switching carrying UMIs.

This sample comprised PBMCs from blood, obtained on the day of vaccination. Source of these receptors: a man aged 50 to 60 who received an inactivated influenza vaccine.

This chain joins TRBV5-6 and TRBJ2-3; TRBD2 matches at 12 bases. The CDR3 spans 16 residues. Germline CDR1 and CDR2: SGHDT and YYEEEE. With 5 bases clipped from V and 6 bases from J, the junction kept 10 bases outside the gene matches. CDR3 amino acids: CASSPTSGGPRDTQYF. The CDR3 DNA is TGTGCCAGCAGTCCGACTAGCGGGGGCCCCCGGGATACGCAGTATTTT.

This clonotype was observed many times. This chain connects TRBV20-1 to TRBJ1-2; the D is unclear. Germline loops: CDR1 DFQATT, CDR2 SNEGSKA (reference sequence). The CDR3 covers 14 residues. V was pared by 2 bases and J by 8 bases, with 18 bases between. The CDR3 sequence is CSARPLTPGYGYTF. CDR3 nucleotides: TGCAGTGCTAGACCTCTTACCCCAGGTTACGGCTACACCTTC.

Worth noting for this clonotype: A junction end diverges from the germline sequence, so it may reflect a read error. V and J are TRBV20-1 and TRBJ2-5, with TRBD1 matching over 9 bases. The CDR3 runs to 14 residues. Germline V CDR1 and CDR2: DFQATT, SNEGSKA (reference sequence). The CDR3 sequence: CGARGRGQGETQYF. In nucleotides, the CDR3 is TGCGGTGCTAGAGGAAGGGGACAGGGAGAGACCCAGTACTTC.

V usage is TRBV11-1 and J usage is TRBJ2-5; 9 bases align to TRBD1. This CDR3 is 14 amino acids long. Trimming at V came to 4 bases and at J to 3 bases, leaving 3 bases not matched to a gene. Germline values: CDR1 SGHAT, CDR2 FQDESV (reference sequence). CDR3 nucleotides: TGTGCCAGCAGCTCGCGGACAGGGGAAGAGACCCAGTACTTC. Amino acids: CASSSRTGEETQYF.

The V and J genes are TRBV6-2 or TRBV6-3 and TRBJ2-3, with a possible D match to TRBD2 (7 bases). From germline, CDR1 is MNHEY and CDR2 SVGEGT. V was cut by 6 bases and J by 7 bases, with 20 bases left in between. The CDR3 contains 15 residues. In nucleotides, the CDR3 is TGTGCCAGCAGCTGGTCCCGGGGGGCCTATCATACGCAGTATTTT. It specifies CASSWSRGAYHTQYF.

This clonotype was detected only a few times. CDR3 bases: TGTGCCAGCAGCTTAGGTGACAGGGACGATGAAAAACTGTTTTTT. Residues: CASSLGDRDDEKLFF. The chain uses TRBV7-2 and TRBJ1-4; TRBD1 matches 7 bases. This CDR3 is 15 amino acids long. Unmatched junction bases numbered 5, after V lost 1 base and J lost 6 bases. Germline V CDR1 and CDR2: SGHTA, FQGNSA.

This clonotype appeared a few times. The rearrangement links TRBV7-9 to TRBJ1-1; D is uncertain. The V end was cut by 5 bases, the J end by 1 base, with 14 bases between. Germline V lookup: CDR1 SEHNR, CDR2 FQNEAQ (reference sequence). The CDR3 loop spans 15 amino acids. The CDR3: CASSPGRAKNTEAFF. In DNA, the CDR3 is TGTGCCAGCAGCCCCGGTCGTGCCAAGAACACTGAAGCTTTCTTT.

This rearrangement joins TRBV6-1 to TRBJ2-5, with D perhaps matching TRBD2 (7 bases). CDR1 MNHNS and CDR2 SASEGT come from the germline V gene. Trimming cost V 7 bases and J 6 bases, with 15 bases left between them. The length of the CDR3 is 13 residues. The CDR3 bases are TGTGCCAGCACCTCCCCCGGGGGGCAGACCCAGTACTTC. Translated, it gives CASTSPGGQTQYF.

The chain uses TRBV29-1 and TRBJ2-3, with a weak D call TRBD1 (6 bases). V was pared by 7 bases and J by 2 bases, with 10 bases between. This CDR3 contains 12 residues. Germline V gene lookup returns CDR1 SQVTM and CDR2 ANQGSEA. The CDR3 loop is CSAHRDTDTQYF. CDR3 DNA sequence: TGCAGCGCCCACAGGGACACAGATACGCAGTATTTT.

This clonotype appeared a few times. The V and J genes are TRBV6-1 and TRBJ2-3, with 8 positions matching TRBD2. Germline CDR1 MNHNS, CDR2 SASEGT. This CDR3 has 14 amino acids. Trimming at V came to 2 bases and at J to 5 bases, leaving 3 bases not matched to a gene. The CDR3 loop is CASSERAGGDTQYF. The CDR3 DNA reads TGTGCCAGCAGTGAACGGGCGGGAGGAGATACGCAGTATTTT.

The genes are TRBV2 and TRBJ2-1; no firm D call. V was pared by 5 bases and J by 4 bases, with 15 bases between. The CDR3 length is 15 residues. CDR1 and CDR2 (germline): SNHLY, FYNNEI. This chain's CDR3 is CASSLSYGSYNEQFF. Here the CDR3 DNA reads TGTGCCAGCAGTCTATCTTATGGATCATACAATGAGCAGTTCTTC.

This clonotype was seen a few times. The genes are TRBV28 and TRBJ2-7, with D possibly matching TRBD1 (6 bases). V was trimmed by 5 bases and J by 6 bases, leaving 11 bases between them. CDR1 and CDR2 from the germline V gene are MDHEN and SYDVKM. CDR3 size: 12 residues. Here the CDR3 DNA reads TGTGCCAGCAGTCAATGGGGGCGCGAGCAGTACTTC. This translates into CASSQWGREQYF.

This chain joins TRBV28 and TRBJ2-3; tentatively, D is TRBD1 (5 bases). The germline V gene has CDR1 MDHEN and CDR2 SYDVKM. V dropped 3 bases and J dropped 0 bases, with 10 bases sitting between them. There are 15 residues in the CDR3. The CDR3 reads CASSFWGNSTDTQYF. CDR3 bases: TGTGCCAGCAGTTTTTGGGGCAACAGCACAGATACGCAGTATTTT.

This clonotype has just a few counts. The chain couples TRBV5-1 to TRBJ2-5; 10 bases are a match to TRBD1. After removal of 8 bases from V and 0 bases from J, the junction contained 4 bases not matched to a gene. This CDR3 contains 14 residues. Germline assignment: CDR1 SGHRS and CDR2 YFSETQ. The CDR3: CASRDRGYQETQYF. The DNA of the CDR3 is TGCGCCAGTAGGGACAGGGGATACCAAGAGACCCAGTACTTC. Combining the CDR3 with reference TRBV5-1 and TRBJ2-5 gives the whole variable domain KAGVTQTPRYLIKTRGQQVTLSCSPISGHRSVSWYQQTPGQGLQFLFEYFSETQRNKGNFPGRFSGRQFSNSRSEMNVSTLELGDSALYLCASRDRGYQETQYFGPGTRLLVL.

In its sample, this clonotype was seen a few times. The V and J genes are TRBV28 and TRBJ1-4; D is unclear. Per the germline V gene, CDR1 is MDHEN and CDR2 is SYDVKM. The length of the CDR3 is 15 residues. With 6 bases removed from V and 5 bases from J, the gap between germline ends came to 16 bases. The CDR3 sequence is CASSRRGRLNEKLFF. The CDR3 DNA reads TGTGCCAGCAGCCGTCGCGGACGGCTAAATGAAAAACTGTTTTTT.

This clonotype was found many times. This sequence joins TRBV5-1 and TRBJ1-1, with D perhaps matching TRBD1 (6 bases). The ends were cut back, 3 bases at V and 1 base at J, with 13 bases in the middle. The germline CDR1 and CDR2 sequences are SGHRS and YFSETQ. There are 15 residues in the CDR3. CDR3 amino acids: CASSSQGPGNTEAFF. CDR3 DNA: TGCGCCAGCAGCTCACAGGGCCCAGGGAACACTGAAGCTTTCTTT.

The chain employs TRBV20-1 and TRBJ2-2, with 8 bases identical to TRBD1. The CDR3 consists of 14 residues. V shed 4 bases and J 5 bases; nucleotides not matched to a gene: 6. Germline V gene sequence: CDR1 DFQATT, CDR2 SNEGSKA (reference sequence). CDR3 amino acids: CSATDRVGTGELFF. The CDR3 DNA is TGCAGTGCTACGGACAGGGTCGGAACCGGGGAGCTGTTTTTT.

This clonotype was seen a handful of times. The chain combines TRBV29-1 with TRBJ1-2, with TRBD1 matching 9 bases. This CDR3 region has 14 residues. The germline CDR1 and CDR2 sequences are SQVTM and ANQGSEA. Unmatched junction bases numbered 1, after V lost 1 base and J lost 1 base. CDR3 DNA sequence: TGCAGCGTTGAAGGACAGGGGGTTAACTATGGCTACACCTTC. Amino acid sequence: CSVEGQGVNYGYTF. Complete variable domain (other parts from reference TRBV29-1 and TRBJ1-2): SAVISQKPSRDICQRGTSLTIQCQVDSQVTMMFWYRQQPGQSLTLIATANQGSEATYESGFVIDKFPISRPNLTFSTLTVSNMSPEDSSIYLCSVEGQGVNYGYTFGSGTRLTVV.

The genes are TRBV24-1 and TRBJ2-5; tentative D call: TRBD1 (5 bases). Germline lookup yields CDR1 KGHDR and CDR2 SFDVKD. Trimming removed 3 bases at V and 5 bases at J, with 15 bases between. The CDR3 runs to 15 residues. The CDR3 DNA follows: TGTGCCACCAGTGATCAAAGGAAGGGGCGGGAGACCCAGTACTTC. Its translation: CATSDQRKGRETQYF.

V and J are TRBV9 and TRBJ2-1, with 10 bases lining up with TRBD2. V was pared by 0 bases and J by 12 bases, with 12 bases of the junction left unmatched. CDR3 size: 16 residues. CDR1 SGDLS and CDR2 YYNGEE come from the germline V gene. The CDR3 loop is CASSVEPSGGRGGQFF. The CDR3 coding sequence is TGTGCCAGCAGCGTAGAACCTAGCGGGGGCCGGGGGGGGCAGTTCTTC.

In the case of this clonotype: A read error is possible here, since a much larger clone lies one base away. This chain connects TRBV6-2 or TRBV6-3 to TRBJ2-5, with 11 positions matching TRBD2. The CDR3 covers 13 residues. V shed 7 bases, J shed 5 bases, and the junction held 3 bases outside the gene matches. Germline CDR1 and CDR2: MNHEY and SVGEGT. CDR3 sequence: CASTLAGVETQYF. The CDR3, as DNA: TGTGCCAGCACACTAGCGGGAGTGGAGACCCAGTACTTC.

V and J are TRBV4-2 and TRBJ2-3; D may be TRBD1 or TRBD2 (5 bases each). Germline V CDR1 and CDR2: LGHNA, YNFKEQ. The CDR3 totals 15 residues. The V end lost 4 bases, the J end lost 1 base, and 12 bases lay between the germline ends. The CDR3 here is CASSLRDGRTDTQYF. CDR3 in DNA: TGTGCCAGCAGCCTAAGGGACGGGCGCACAGATACGCAGTATTTT.

The chain recombines TRBV10-3 with TRBJ2-7; possible D gene TRBD2, 7 bases. This CDR3 region has 15 residues. Germline V gives CDR1 ENHRY, CDR2 SYGVKD. Trimming shortened V by 9 bases and J by 3 bases, and 21 bases separated the two germline ends. The CDR3 is CAMSSGGAGDYEQYF. The CDR3 DNA is TGTGCCATGTCATCTGGGGGGGCGGGGGACTACGAGCAGTACTTC.

In its sample, this clonotype was seen many times. This chain links TRBV25-1 with TRBJ2-7; tentative D call: TRBD2 (6 bases). Trimming pared 6 bases from V and 4 bases from J, leaving 10 bases between. This CDR3 has 12 amino acids. CDR1 is MGHDK, CDR2 SYGVNS, per germline. CDR3 amino acids: CASSPGEYEQYF. DNA of the CDR3: TGTGCCAGCAGCCCGGGGGAATACGAGCAGTACTTC.

The rearrangement links TRBV10-3 to TRBJ2-7, with TRBD2 matching over 9 bases. Germline V CDR1 and CDR2: ENHRY, SYGVKD. This CDR3 has 15 amino acids. J lost 5 bases, V lost 6 bases, and 11 bases had no gene match. CDR3 protein: CAISGWREGHHEQYF. CDR3 in DNA: TGTGCCATCAGCGGTTGGCGGGAGGGCCATCACGAGCAGTACTTC.

The table lists this clonotype with a few counts. The V and J genes are TRBV3-1 and TRBJ2-7; D unresolved. The CDR3 contains 15 residues. The V and J ends lost 0 bases and 2 bases respectively, with 11 bases between them. Germline V gene data show CDR1 as LGHDT and CDR2 as YNNKEL (reference sequence). CDR3 DNA: TGTGCCAGCAGCCAAGAGGGTTTAGGACCCTACGAGCAGTACTTC. Residues: CASSQEGLGPYEQYF.

V and J are TRBV5-1 and TRBJ1-2, with unresolved D. The V gene's germline CDR1 is SGHRS and CDR2 YFSETQ. CDR3 length: 15 residues. Trimming cost V 1 base and J 3 bases, with 13 bases left between them. CDR3 residues: CASSLQVAPDYGYTF. In DNA form, the CDR3 reads TGCGCCAGCAGCTTGCAGGTAGCTCCCGACTATGGCTACACCTTC.

This clonotype was observed a handful of times. The chain carries TRBV5-1 and TRBJ2-5; D is undetermined. Per germline, CDR1 SGHRS and CDR2 YFSETQ. The CDR3 runs to 13 residues. V shed 4 bases and J shed 4 bases, with 11 bases lying between them. The CDR3 coding sequence is TGCGCCAGCAGCCGAGATTTAACAGAGACCCAGTACTTC. Its protein product is CASSRDLTETQYF.

This clonotype was seen only a few times. The chain couples TRBV6-2 or TRBV6-3 to TRBJ2-4; tentative D call: TRBD1 (6 bases). Trimming cost V 4 bases and J 6 bases, with 10 bases left between them. Germline-derived CDR1 and CDR2 are MNHEY and SVGEGT. The CDR3 extends over 13 amino acids. CDR3 sequence: CASSSDRLNIQYF. CDR3 in DNA: TGTGCCAGCAGTTCGGACAGACTAAACATTCAGTACTTC.

This clonotype was detected a few times. The chain couples TRBV19 to TRBJ2-1; 8 nucleotides line up with TRBD2. V lost 7 bases, J lost 7 bases, and 6 bases stayed unmatched. In germline, CDR1 is LNHDA, CDR2 SQIVND (reference sequence). This CDR3 comprises 13 residues. The CDR3 nucleotides are TGTGCCAGTAATTCCGGGACTAGAAATGAGCAGTTCTTC. Translation gives CASNSGTRNEQFF.